This is a list of T cell receptor beta chains from one sample in a study of cytotoxic CD8 clonotypes in ibrutinib-treated CLL. TCRdb's copy holds only in-frame clones and misses some; the assay was immunoSEQ multiplex PCR. The sample shows approximately 60,000 clones, about 54% of them seen only once. The material sequenced was PBMCs, taken at disease progression, from a patient treated with ibrutinib. The receptors stem from a human donor with chronic lymphocytic leukemia. Each CDR3 is given with its conserved first and last residue. A D gene is named only where the DNA matches it firmly. Size is omitted from some rows. Given values are once, few, many or a class for expanded clones.

>TRBJ1-2|TRBD1|few|TRBV19
TGTGCCAGTAATCACTACGACAGGGCGAACTATGGCTACACCTTC
CASNHYDRANYGYTF
>TRBJ2-3|TRBD1|few|TRBV4-2
TGTGCCAGCAGCTACGGACAGGATAACACAGATACGCAGTATTTT
CASSYGQDNTDTQYF
>TRBJ1-6|TRBD1|-|TRBV5-1
TGCGCCAGCAGCTCCACACGGGAGGGAGACAGGGGGGGCCGGGCGGCTTCACCCCTCCACTTT
CASSSTREGDRGGRAASPLHF
>TRBJ1-1|-|many|TRBV28
TGTGCCAGCACCGAGACAGCCATGAACACTGAAGCTTTCTTT
CASTETAMNTEAFF
>TRBJ2-5|-|-|TRBV7-9
TGTGCCAGCAGCCCGGGACGGGGGGCCATCGAGACCCAGTACTTC
CASSPGRGAIETQYF
>TRBJ2-7|-|-|TRBV28
TGTGCCAGCAGTTCGCTGGCCGGGAGATCCTACGAGCAGTACTTC
CASSSLAGRSYEQYF
>TRBJ1-1|TRBD1|-|TRBV7-9
TGTGCCAGCAGCAAAGGACAGGGTAGGAGTACTGAAGCTTTCTTT
CASSKGQGRSTEAFF
>TRBJ2-5|-|few|TRBV9
TGTGCCAGCAGCGTATTTGGGGGCAAAGAGACCCAGTACTTC
CASSVFGGKETQYF
>TRBJ1-2|-|-|TRBV28
TGTGCCAGCACCCGGGACGGCTATGGCTACACCTTC
CASTRDGYGYTF
>TRBJ1-1|-|few|TRBV7-3
TGTGCCAGCAGCTTAACGGGGATGAACACTGAAGCTTTCTTT
CASSLTGMNTEAFF
>TRBJ2-3|-|few|TRBV9
TGTGCCAGCAGCGTAGGCAATAGCGGCACAGATACGCAGTATTTT
CASSVGNSGTDTQYF
>TRBJ1-3|-|-|TRBV5-6
TGTGCCAGCAGCTTGTCCGGGACTTTCGGCAACACCATATATTTT
CASSLSGTFGNTIYF
>TRBJ1-3|-|once|TRBV7-2
TGTGCCAGCAGCATGGACAGCGCTGGAAACACCATATATTTT
CASSMDSAGNTIYF
>TRBJ1-4|-|-|TRBV2
TGTGCCAGCAGTGAGCGTTCCCCTCGGATTGGGGAAAAACTGTTTTTT
CASSERSPRIGEKLFF
>TRBJ2-7|TRBD2|-|TRBV2
TGTGCCAGCAGTTACTTAGCGGGAGACGAGCAGTACTTC
CASSYLAGDEQYF
>TRBJ2-7|-|-|TRBV20-1
TGCAGTGCTAGAGTTTTTGAGCAGTACTTC
CSARVFEQYF
>TRBJ2-1|-|once|TRBV11-2
TGTGCCAGCAGACCAGCCGGACAGACCAATGAGCAGTTCTTC
CASRPAGQTNEQFF
>TRBJ1-1|TRBD1|few|TRBV7-2
TGTGCCAGCAGCTTTAGTCGGGACAGGTGGAACACTGAAGCTTTCTTT
CASSFSRDRWNTEAFF
>TRBJ2-2|-|-|TRBV4-1
TGCGCCAGCAGTAACGGGAGGCTCGGGGGCAGGAGGGAGAGCACCGGGGAGCTGTTTTTT
CASSNGRLGGRRESTGELFF
>TRBJ2-7|-|-|TRBV2
TGTGCCAGCAGTGAAAGCTCCTACGAGCAGTACTTC
CASSESSYEQYF
>TRBJ2-5|TRBD2|-|TRBV5-1
TGCGCCAGCAGCCTGGGACTAGCGGGAGAAGAGACCCAGTACTTC
CASSLGLAGEETQYF
>TRBJ2-7|-|-|TRBV18
TGTGCCAGCTCACGGGAGTTTCTAGAATTCTACGAGCAGTACTTC
CASSREFLEFYEQYF
>TRBJ2-2|TRBD1|-|TRBV28
TGTGCCAGCAGTCCTCCGACAGGGGGCCGTGACACCGGGGAGCTGTTTTTT
CASSPPTGGRDTGELFF
>TRBJ2-7|-|-|TRBV9
TGTGCCAGCAGCGTTGGATCGAACGCGGGTGAGCAGTACTTC
CASSVGSNAGEQYF
>TRBJ1-1|-|-|TRBV5-1
TGCGCCAGCAGCTTGGGACAGTCGCGGGCTGAAGCTTTCTTT
CASSLGQSRAEAFF
>TRBJ2-1|-|-|TRBV4-2
TGTGCCAGCAGCCAAGATTGGAACAGGGCTTCCTACAATGAGCAGTTCTTC
CASSQDWNRASYNEQFF
>TRBJ1-1|-|-|TRBV5-1
TGCGCCAGCAGCTCCCAAGGTCTCAGGGCGAGTACTGAAGCTTTCTTT
CASSSQGLRASTEAFF
>TRBJ2-7|TRBD2|-|TRBV6-5
TGTGCCAGCAAGAGGGCCCTAGCGGGAGACTACGAGCAGTACTTC
CASKRALAGDYEQYF
>TRBJ2-5|-|once|TRBV7-9
TGTGCCAGCAGCTTAGTTTTGGGGCTACCCCAAGGGACCCAGTACTTC
CASSLVLGLPQGTQYF
>TRBJ2-5|-|-|TRBV15
TGTGCCACCAGCAGGGGAGTTACGGGGGAGACCCAGTACTTC
CATSRGVTGETQYF
>TRBJ2-2|TRBD2|-|TRBV10-3
TGTGCCATCAGTGAGGCTAGCGGGAGGGCCCGGGACACCGGGGAGCTGTTTTTT
CAISEASGRARDTGELFF
>TRBJ1-2|TRBD1|-|TRBV30
TGTGCCTGGAGTGGCCGGGACAGGGGGAGGTATGGCTACACCTTC
CAWSGRDRGRYGYTF
>TRBJ1-3|-|few|TRBV4-1
TGCGCCAGCAGCCAAGAAAATGGAAACACCATATATTTT
CASSQENGNTIYF
>TRBJ2-3|-|-|TRBV7-9
TGTGCCAGCAGCTTTCGTACTGACCCAGATACGCAGTATTTT
CASSFRTDPDTQYF
>TRBJ1-5|-|-|TRBV30
TGTGCCTGGAGTAAGTCGGCCTCTCCCCAGCATTTT
CAWSKSASPQHF
>TRBJ2-3|-|-|TRBV6-4
TGTGCCAGCAGTGACCAGGGTACAGATACGCAGTATTTT
CASSDQGTDTQYF
>TRBJ1-3|-|few|TRBV2
TGTGCCAGCAGTGATGCGGGTGCGGACTCTGGAAACACCATATATTTT
CASSDAGADSGNTIYF
>TRBJ2-7|TRBD1|-|TRBV2
TGTGCCAGCAGCCCCGGAGGACAGGGGCTATACGAGCAGTACTTC
CASSPGGQGLYEQYF
>TRBJ2-5|-|-|TRBV7-3
TGTGCCAGCAGCCGGGGCCCAGGGGAAGAGACCCAGTACTTC
CASSRGPGEETQYF
>TRBJ2-3|TRBD2|many|TRBV11-3
TGTGCCAGCAGCTTGGCTAGCGGGGGAGCAGATACGCAGTATTTT
CASSLASGGADTQYF